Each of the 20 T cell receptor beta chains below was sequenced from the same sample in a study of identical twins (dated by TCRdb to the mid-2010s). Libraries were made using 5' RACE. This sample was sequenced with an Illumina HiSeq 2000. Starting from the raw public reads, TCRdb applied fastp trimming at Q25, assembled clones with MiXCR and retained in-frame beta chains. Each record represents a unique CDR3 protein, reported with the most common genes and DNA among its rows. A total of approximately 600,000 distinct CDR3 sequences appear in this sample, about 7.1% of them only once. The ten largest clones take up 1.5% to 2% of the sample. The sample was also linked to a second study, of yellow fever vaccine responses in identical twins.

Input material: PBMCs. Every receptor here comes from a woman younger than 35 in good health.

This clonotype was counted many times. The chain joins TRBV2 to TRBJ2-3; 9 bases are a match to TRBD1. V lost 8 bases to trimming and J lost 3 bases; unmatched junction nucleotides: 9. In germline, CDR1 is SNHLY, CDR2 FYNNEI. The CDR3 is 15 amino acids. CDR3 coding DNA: TGTGCCAGCCTGCGTCCCGGGACAGGGACAGATACGCAGTATTTT. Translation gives CASLRPGTGTDTQYF.

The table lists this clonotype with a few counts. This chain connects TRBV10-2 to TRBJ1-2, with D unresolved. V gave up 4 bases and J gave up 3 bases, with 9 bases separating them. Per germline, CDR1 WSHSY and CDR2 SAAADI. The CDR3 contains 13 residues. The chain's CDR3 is CASSGTPHYGYTF. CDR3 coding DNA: TGCGCCAGCAGTGGTACACCCCACTATGGCTACACCTTC.

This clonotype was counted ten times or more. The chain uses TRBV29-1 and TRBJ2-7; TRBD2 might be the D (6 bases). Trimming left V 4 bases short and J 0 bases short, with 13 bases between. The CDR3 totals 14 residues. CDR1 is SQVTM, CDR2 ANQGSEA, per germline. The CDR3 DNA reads TGCAGCGTTGTAGGGACTTCGAGCTCCTACGAGCAGTACTTC. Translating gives CSVVGTSSSYEQYF.

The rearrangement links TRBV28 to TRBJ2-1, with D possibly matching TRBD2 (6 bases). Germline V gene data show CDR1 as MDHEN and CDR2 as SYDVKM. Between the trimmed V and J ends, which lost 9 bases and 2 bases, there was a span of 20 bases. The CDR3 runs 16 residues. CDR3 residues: CASMMGGGNTYNEQFF. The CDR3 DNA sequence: TGTGCCAGTATGATGGGGGGTGGGAACACCTACAATGAGCAGTTCTTC.

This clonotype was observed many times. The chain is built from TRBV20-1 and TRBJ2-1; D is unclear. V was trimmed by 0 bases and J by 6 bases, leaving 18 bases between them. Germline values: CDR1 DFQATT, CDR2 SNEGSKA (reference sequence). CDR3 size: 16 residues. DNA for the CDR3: TGCAGTGCTAGAGATTTGGCCTCCCTAAGGCCCAATGAGCAGTTCTTC. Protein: CSARDLASLRPNEQFF.

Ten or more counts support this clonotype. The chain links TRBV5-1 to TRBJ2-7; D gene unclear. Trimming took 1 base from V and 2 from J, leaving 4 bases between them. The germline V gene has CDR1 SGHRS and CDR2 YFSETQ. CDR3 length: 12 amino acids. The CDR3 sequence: CASSLSTYEQYF. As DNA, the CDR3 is TGCGCCAGCAGCTTGAGCACCTACGAGCAGTACTTC. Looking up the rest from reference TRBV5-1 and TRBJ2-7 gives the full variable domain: KAGVTQTPRYLIKTRGQQVTLSCSPISGHRSVSWYQQTPGQGLQFLFEYFSETQRNKGNFPGRFSGRQFSNSRSEMNVSTLELGDSALYLCASSLSTYEQYFGPGTRLTVT.

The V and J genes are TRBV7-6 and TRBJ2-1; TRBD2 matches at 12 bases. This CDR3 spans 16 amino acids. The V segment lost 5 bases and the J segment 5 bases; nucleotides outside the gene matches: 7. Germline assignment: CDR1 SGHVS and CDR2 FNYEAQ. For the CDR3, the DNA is TGTGCCAGCAGCCCTTACCGGACTAGCGGGGACAATGAGCAGTTCTTC. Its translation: CASSPYRTSGDNEQFF.

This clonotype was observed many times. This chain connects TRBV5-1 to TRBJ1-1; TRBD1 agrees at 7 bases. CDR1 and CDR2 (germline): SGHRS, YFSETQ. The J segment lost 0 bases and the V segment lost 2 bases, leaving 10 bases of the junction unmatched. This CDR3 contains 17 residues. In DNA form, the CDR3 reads TGCGCCAGCAGCTTTGGCCGGACAGGATCCATGAACACTGAAGCTTTCTTT. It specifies CASSFGRTGSMNTEAFF.

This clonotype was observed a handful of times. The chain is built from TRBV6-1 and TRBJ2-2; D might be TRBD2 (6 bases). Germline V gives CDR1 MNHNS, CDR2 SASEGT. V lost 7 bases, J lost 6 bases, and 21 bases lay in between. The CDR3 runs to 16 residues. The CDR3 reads CASKRAAQSPSGELFF. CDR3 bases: TGTGCCAGCAAGCGGGCGGCCCAATCCCCCTCCGGGGAGCTGTTTTTT.

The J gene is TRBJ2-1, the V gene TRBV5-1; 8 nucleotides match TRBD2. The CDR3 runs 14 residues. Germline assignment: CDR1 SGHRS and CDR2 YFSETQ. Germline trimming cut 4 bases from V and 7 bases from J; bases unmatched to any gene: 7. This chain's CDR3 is CASSSTGLGNEQFF. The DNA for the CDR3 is TGCGCCAGCAGCAGCACGGGACTAGGGAATGAGCAGTTCTTC.

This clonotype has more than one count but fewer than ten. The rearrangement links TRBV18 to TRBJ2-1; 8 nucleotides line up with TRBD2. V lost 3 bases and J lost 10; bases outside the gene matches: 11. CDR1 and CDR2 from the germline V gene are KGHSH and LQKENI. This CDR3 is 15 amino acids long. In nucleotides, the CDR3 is TGTGCCAGCTCACCTAGGGAAGGACTAGCAGAGGAGCAGTTCTTC. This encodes CASSPREGLAEEQFF. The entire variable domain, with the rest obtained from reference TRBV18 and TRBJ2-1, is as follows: NAGVMQNPRHLVRRRGQEARLRCSPMKGHSHVYWYRQLPEEGLKFMVYLQKENIIDESGMPKERFSAEFPKEGPSILRIQQVVRGDSAAYFCASSPREGLAEEQFFGPGTRLTVL.

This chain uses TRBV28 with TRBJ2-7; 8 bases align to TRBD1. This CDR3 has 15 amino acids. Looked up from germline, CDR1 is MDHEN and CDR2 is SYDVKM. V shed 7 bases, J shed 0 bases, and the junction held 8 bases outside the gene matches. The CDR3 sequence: CASTIGDRSSYEQYF. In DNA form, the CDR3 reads TGTGCCAGCACAATCGGGGACAGGTCCTCCTACGAGCAGTACTTC.

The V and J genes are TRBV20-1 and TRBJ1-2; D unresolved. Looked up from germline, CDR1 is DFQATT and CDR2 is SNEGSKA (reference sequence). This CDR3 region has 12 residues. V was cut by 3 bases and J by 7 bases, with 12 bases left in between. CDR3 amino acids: CSASAGIIGYTF. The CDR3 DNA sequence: TGCAGTGCTAGTGCCGGCATCATTGGCTACACCTTC.

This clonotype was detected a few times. The CDR3 sequence: CASSLDGGHTEAFF. The CDR3 nucleotides are TGTGCCAGCAGCTTAGACGGGGGGCATACTGAAGCTTTCTTT. The V call is TRBV11-2, the J call TRBJ1-1, with D possibly TRBD1 on 6 matching bases. From germline, CDR1 is SGHAT and CDR2 FQNNGV. This CDR3 is 14 amino acids long. The V end was cut by 0 bases, the J end by 5 bases, with 10 bases between.

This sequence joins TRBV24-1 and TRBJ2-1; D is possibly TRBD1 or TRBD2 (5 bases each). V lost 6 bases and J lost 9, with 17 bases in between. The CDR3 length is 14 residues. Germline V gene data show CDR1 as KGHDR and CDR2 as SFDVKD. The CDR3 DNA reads TGTGCCACCAGTTCCGGGACCCATCGGACTGAGCAGTTCTTC. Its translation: CATSSGTHRTEQFF.

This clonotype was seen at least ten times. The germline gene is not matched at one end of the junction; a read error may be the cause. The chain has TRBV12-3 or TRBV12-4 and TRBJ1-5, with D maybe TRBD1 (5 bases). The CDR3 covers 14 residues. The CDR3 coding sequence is TGTGCCAGCAGCTTAGGGGCCCAGAATCAGCCCCAGCATTTT. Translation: CASSLGAQNQPQHF.

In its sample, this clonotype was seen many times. The CDR3 sequence is CASSLTGPGYTF. Written as DNA, the CDR3 is TGCGCCAGCAGCTTGACAGGGCCTGGCTACACCTTC. This rearrangement joins TRBV5-1 to TRBJ1-2; TRBD1 is a possible D gene (6 bases). This CDR3 is built from 12 residues. The germline CDR1 and CDR2 sequences are SGHRS and YFSETQ. Trimming cost V 1 base and J 7 bases, with 8 bases left between them.

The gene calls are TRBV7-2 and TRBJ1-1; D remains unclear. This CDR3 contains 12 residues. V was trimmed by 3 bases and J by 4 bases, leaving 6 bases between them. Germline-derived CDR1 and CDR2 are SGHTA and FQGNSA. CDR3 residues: CASSFKSTEAFF. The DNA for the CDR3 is TGTGCCAGCAGCTTCAAGAGCACTGAAGCTTTCTTT.

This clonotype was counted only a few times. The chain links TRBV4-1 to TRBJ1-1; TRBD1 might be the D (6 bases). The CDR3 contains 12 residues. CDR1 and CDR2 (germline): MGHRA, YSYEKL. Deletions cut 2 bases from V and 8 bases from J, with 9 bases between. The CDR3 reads CASSQRDKEAFF. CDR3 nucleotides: TGCGCCAGCAGCCAAAGGGACAAGGAAGCTTTCTTT.

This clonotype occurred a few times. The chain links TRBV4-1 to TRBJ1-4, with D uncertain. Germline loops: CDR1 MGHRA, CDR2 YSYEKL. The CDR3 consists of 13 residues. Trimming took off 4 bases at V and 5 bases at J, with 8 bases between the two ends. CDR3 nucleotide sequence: TGCGCCAGCAGCCGGATCCTAAATGAAAAACTGTTTTTT. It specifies CASSRILNEKLFF.